One T cell receptor (beta chain) is described in this entry. The team produced cDNA through 5'RACE using 10-nucleotide random UMIs. TCRdb analysed the 5' RACE reads with MiXCR anew, one entry per CDR3 protein. The profile shows approximately 80,000 distinct CDR3 sequences, 5.8% of them singletons. The record originates from a study of neurological immune-mediated disorders. CDR3 size: 16 residues. The V end lost 4 bases, the J end lost 0 bases, and 15 bases lay between the germline ends. Germline V gene data show CDR1 as SGHDT and CDR2 as YYEEEE. Time point described: longitudinal time-point 2. The specimen sequenced was PBMCs. The rearrangement joins TRBV5-6 to TRBJ2-3; D tentatively fits TRBD1 or TRBD2 (5 bases each). The TCR comes from an older woman with multiple sclerosis. The CDR3 protein is CASSHRTVSSTDTQYF. CDR3 nucleotide sequence: TGTGCCAGCAGCCACAGGACTGTTTCTAGCACAGATACGCAGTATTTT.